The clone carrying this T cell receptor (beta chain) appeared a few times. The antigen is undetermined. The data belong to a study of molecular identifiers for immune sequencing clone quantification. Study at large: Four of five splits of RNA from about 20,000 or 100,000 naive CD8 cells were sequenced in replicates. Study-wide findings and caveats: Amid 750,000 to 1,000,000 naive cells, spiked Jurkat TCR RNA from one cell was reportedly still detectable.

TCRdb re-called the PCR reads with MiXCR, one entry per CDR3 protein. The sample gives about 640,000 distinct CDR3 sequences, 20% of which show up once; roughly 0.83% is in the top ten. The authors sorted naive CD8 T cells as CD8+CD4-CCR7+CD45RA+. V lost 3 bases to trimming and J lost 6 bases, with 15 bases between them. The germline V gene encodes CDR1 SGHTA and CDR2 FQGNSA. The CDR3 has 14 residues. The source material was naive CD8+ T cells from blood, with Jurkat cell RNA spiked in. As to subset: FACS-sorted CD8+CD4-CCR7+CD45RA+ naive T cells. This TCR came from a human donor in good health. Some libraries in this study had Jurkat cell RNA spiked in. The chain employs TRBV7-2 and TRBJ2-7; D unclear. In nucleotides, the CDR3 is TGTGCCAGCAGCTTTGGAATGGAGACAACCGAGCAGTACTTC. Translating gives CASSFGMETTEQYF.